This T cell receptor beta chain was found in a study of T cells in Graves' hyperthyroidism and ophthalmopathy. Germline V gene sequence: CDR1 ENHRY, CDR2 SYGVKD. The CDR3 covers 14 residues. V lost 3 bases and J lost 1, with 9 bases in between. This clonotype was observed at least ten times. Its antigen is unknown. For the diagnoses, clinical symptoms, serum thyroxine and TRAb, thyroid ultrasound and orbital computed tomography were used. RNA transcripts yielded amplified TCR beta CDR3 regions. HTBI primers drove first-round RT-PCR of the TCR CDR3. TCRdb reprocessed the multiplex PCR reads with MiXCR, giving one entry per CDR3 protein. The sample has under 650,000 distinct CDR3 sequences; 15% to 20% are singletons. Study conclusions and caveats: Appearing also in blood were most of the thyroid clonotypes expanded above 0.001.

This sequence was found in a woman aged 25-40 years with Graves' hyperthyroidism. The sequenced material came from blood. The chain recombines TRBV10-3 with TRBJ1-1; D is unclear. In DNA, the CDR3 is TGTGCCATCAGTGAAGGCCCACGGAACACTGAAGCTTTCTTT. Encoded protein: CAISEGPRNTEAFF.